These 24 T cell receptor beta chains came from one sample sequenced in a study of blood T cell repertoires in COVID-19. The table came from immunoSEQ multiplex PCR; TCRdb's copy has only in-frame clones and leaves some out. Counted here are 250,000 to 300,000 clones, roughly 81% occurring once; the ten biggest clones make up about 6.9%. The specimen was PBMCs or T cells enriched from blood (not recorded which). All receptors derive from a woman aged 45-60 years who had been exposed to COVID-19.

The V and J genes are TRBV7-2 and TRBJ2-2; no clear D gene. The V gene lost 4 bases and the J gene lost 7 bases, with 13 bases spanning the gap. Germline V gives CDR1 SGHTA, CDR2 FQGNSA. The CDR3 runs 14 residues. In nucleotides, the CDR3 is TGTGCCAGCAGCTCCGCAGCGTCGCGCGGGGAGCTGTTTTTT. Its translation: CASSSAASRGELFF.

The genes are TRBV3-1 (or the pseudogene TRBV3-2) and TRBJ1-1; 7 nucleotides match TRBD1. The CDR3 has 15 residues. CDR1 is LGHDT and CDR2 is YNNKEL in the germline V gene (reference sequence). Germline trimming cut 4 bases from V and 5 bases from J; bases unmatched to any gene: 10. The CDR3, as DNA: TGTGCCAGCAGCCGAATAGACAGGGTTGGAACTGAAGCTTTCTTT. Its translation: CASSRIDRVGTEAFF.

V usage is TRBV2 and J usage is TRBJ1-5; TRBD1 aligns across 10 bases. The CDR3 extends over 15 amino acids. Germline V gene lookup returns CDR1 SNHLY and CDR2 FYNNEI. V dropped 6 bases and J dropped 6; count of bases not matched to a gene: 8. The CDR3 loop is CASSRTGGMAQPQHF. CDR3 DNA sequence: TGTGCCAGCAGCCGGACAGGGGGTATGGCTCAGCCCCAGCATTTT.

The rearrangement links TRBV5-6 to TRBJ1-2; 9 nucleotides match TRBD1. J was trimmed by 2 bases and V by 3 bases; bases with no gene match: 11. CDR1 SGHDT and CDR2 YYEEEE come from the germline V gene. The CDR3 totals 17 residues. The CDR3 protein is CASSSGPTGTGNYGYTF. As DNA, the CDR3 is TGTGCCAGCAGCTCGGGGCCAACCGGGACAGGGAACTATGGCTACACCTTC.

The V call is TRBV10-2, the J call TRBJ1-1; weak D call: TRBD1 (6 bases). Trimming pared 3 bases from V and 2 bases from J, leaving 10 bases between. The germline CDR1 and CDR2 sequences are WSHSY and SAAADI. This CDR3 is 14 amino acids long. CDR3: CASSEVGGNTEAFF. The CDR3 DNA reads TGCGCCAGCAGTGAAGTAGGGGGAAACACTGAAGCTTTCTTT.

This chain connects TRBV4-3 to TRBJ2-3, with 8 bases lining up with TRBD2. There are 16 residues in the CDR3. With V trimmed by 1 base and J by 3 bases, 6 bases remained unmatched. Germline V CDR1 and CDR2: LGHNA, YSLEER. The CDR3 loop reads CASSQGGGGMTDTQYF. In nucleotides, the CDR3 is TGCGCCAGCAGCCAAGGTGGCGGGGGGATGACAGATACGCAGTATTTT.

The V gene is TRBV9, the J gene TRBJ1-2; the D gene is possibly TRBD1 (5 bases). Germline lookup yields CDR1 SGDLS and CDR2 YYNGEE. The CDR3 has 17 residues. Trimming removed 3 bases from V and 1 base from J, with 19 bases in between. CDR3 DNA sequence: TGTGCCAGCAGCGGGAGGGGAGGTCCTTGGGGTAACTATGGCTACACCTTC. It encodes CASSGRGGPWGNYGYTF.

This chain uses TRBV9 with TRBJ1-6; D is unclear. Germline CDR1 is SGDLS and CDR2 is YYNGEE. V shed 0 bases and J shed 11 bases, with 15 bases lying between them. The CDR3 loop spans 15 amino acids. CDR3 protein: CASSVGRTPGTPLHF. CDR3 coding DNA: TGTGCCAGCAGCGTAGGTCGTACCCCGGGGACACCCCTCCACTTT.

This chain uses TRBV7-9 with TRBJ2-7; weak D call: TRBD2 (5 bases). Looked up from germline, CDR1 is SEHNR and CDR2 is FQNEAQ (reference sequence). The CDR3 has 13 residues. V shed 2 bases and J shed 5 bases, with 10 bases lying between them. CDR3 sequence reads: CASSLREFHEQYF. CDR3 DNA: TGTGCCAGCAGCTTAAGGGAGTTCCACGAGCAGTACTTC.

The chain combines TRBV25-1 with TRBJ2-1; no definite D call. CDR3 length equals 12 residues. V lost 7 bases, J lost 2 bases, and 6 bases lay in between. The germline V gene has CDR1 MGHDK and CDR2 SYGVNS. As DNA, the CDR3 is TGTGCCAGCATGAGCACCTACAATGAGCAGTTCTTC. It translates to CASMSTYNEQFF.

J is TRBJ1-1 and V is TRBV7-2, with 7 bases fitting TRBD1. J was trimmed by 1 base and V by 7 bases; bases with no gene match: 6. The CDR3 length is 14 residues. Per germline, CDR1 SGHTA and CDR2 FQGNSA. The CDR3 nucleotides are TGTGCCAGCAAACACCCAGGGGGGAACACTGAAGCTTTCTTT. Its translation is CASKHPGGNTEAFF.

CDR3 bases: TGTGCCAGTAGTATCGGGGGATCCCGCACAGATACGCAGTATTTT. Translated: CASSIGGSRTDTQYF. The rearrangement links TRBV19 to TRBJ2-3; possible D gene TRBD2, 6 bases. The germline CDR1 and CDR2 sequences are LNHDA and SQIVND (reference sequence). The CDR3 runs 15 residues. Trimming took off 3 bases at V and 1 base at J, with 11 bases between the two ends.

V gene TRBV19 combines with J gene TRBJ1-2; 7 nucleotides match TRBD1. The CDR3 loop spans 16 amino acids. Germline lookup yields CDR1 LNHDA and CDR2 SQIVND (reference sequence). V gave up 7 bases and J gave up 8 bases; unmatched junction bases: 19. The CDR3 coding sequence is TGTGCCAGTACCTCACCGGGACAGAATCCATCGGGCGGCTACACCTTC. Amino acid sequence: CASTSPGQNPSGGYTF.

The chain carries TRBV18 and TRBJ1-1; D is unclear. The CDR3 spans 14 residues. Germline V CDR1 and CDR2: KGHSH, LQKENI. Trimming shortened V by 6 bases and J by 4 bases, and 15 bases separated the two germline ends. CDR3 nucleotides: TGTGCCAGCTCCGCACAGAGTGGGAGCACTGAAGCTTTCTTT. Its protein is CASSAQSGSTEAFF.

Turning to this clone: At the DNA level, this CDR3 is encoded by other sequences in the same sample as well. The V call is TRBV29-1, the J call TRBJ2-5; TRBD2 matches at 8 bases. Trimming cost V 6 bases and J 4 bases; bases outside gene matches: 1. This CDR3 spans 11 amino acids. The germline V gene encodes CDR1 SQVTM and CDR2 ANQGSEA. The chain's CDR3 is CSVAGGETQYF. CDR3 bases: TGCAGCGTCGCGGGGGGAGAGACCCAGTACTTC.

V and J are TRBV7-9 and TRBJ1-5; the D gene is possibly TRBD1 (6 bases). The CDR3 length is 16 residues. Per germline, CDR1 SEHNR and CDR2 FQNEAQ (reference sequence). V lost 0 bases to trimming and J lost 2 bases, with 11 bases between them. The CDR3 nucleotides are TGTGCCAGCAGCTTAGCGCGGGCAGGGGGCAATCAGCCCCAGCATTTT. Protein sequence: CASSLARAGGNQPQHF.

The rearrangement uses TRBV7-9 and TRBJ1-5; D is possibly TRBD1 (5 bases). The CDR3 has 14 amino acids. Germline V gene data show CDR1 as SEHNR and CDR2 as FQNEAQ (reference sequence). Trimming stripped 5 bases from V and 3 bases from J, with 11 bases between. This chain's CDR3 is CASSPTDINQPQHF. CDR3 DNA sequence: TGTGCCAGCAGCCCGACGGACATCAATCAGCCCCAGCATTTT. Full variable domain (rest looked up from reference TRBV7-9 and TRBJ1-5): DTGVSQNPRHKITKRGQNVTFRCDPISEHNRLYWYRQTLGQGPEFLTYFQNEAQLEKSRLLSDRFSAERPKGSFSTLEIQRTEQGDSAMYLCASSPTDINQPQHFGDGTRLSIL.

Written as DNA, the CDR3 is TGCGCCAGCAGCCAAGATAGAGGGGGGGGCACTGAAGCTTTCTTT. It codes for CASSQDRGGGTEAFF. The chain joins TRBV4-3 to TRBJ1-1, with D maybe TRBD1 (6 bases). The length of the CDR3 is 15 residues. Trimming shortened V by 0 bases and J by 4 bases, and 12 bases separated the two germline ends. CDR1 LGHNA and CDR2 YSLEER come from the germline V gene.

This chain joins TRBV6-5 and TRBJ2-7; 9 bases align to TRBD2. Unmatched junction bases numbered 8, after V lost 4 bases and J lost 1 base. The CDR3 spans 16 residues. Looked up from germline, CDR1 is MNHEY and CDR2 is SVGAGI. In DNA, the CDR3 is TGTGCCAGCAGTTCCCCCGTTAGCGGGGGATCCTACGAGCAGTACTTC. Its protein product is CASSSPVSGGSYEQYF.

The chain employs TRBV14 and TRBJ1-6; a possible D gene is TRBD1 (5 bases). Germline V gene lookup returns CDR1 SGHDN and CDR2 FVKESK. Between the trimmed V and J ends, which lost 1 base and 8 bases, there was a span of 9 bases. The CDR3 has 14 residues. The CDR3 DNA is TGTGCCAGCAGCCAAGTAGCCAGGGATTCACCCCTCCACTTT. Translation gives CASSQVARDSPLHF.

The CDR3 DNA is TGTGCCAGCAGTGAAGAAGGCAGGCGAAATCAGCCCCAGCATTTT. Amino acids: CASSEEGRRNQPQHF. V gene TRBV6-1 combines with J gene TRBJ1-5; D not resolved. Trimming pared 1 base from V and 4 bases from J, leaving 11 bases between. The CDR3 length is 15 residues. The V gene's germline CDR1 is MNHNS and CDR2 SASEGT.

V gene TRBV10-3 combines with J gene TRBJ1-1; 7 bases are a match to TRBD1. The CDR3 extends over 15 amino acids. Germline V gene data show CDR1 as ENHRY and CDR2 as SYGVKD. V lost 2 bases and J lost 2; bases outside the gene matches: 5. The CDR3 coding sequence is TGTGCCATCAGTGAGGGTAAGGGGGCTAACACTGAAGCTTTCTTT. This sequence encodes CAISEGKGANTEAFF.

The genes are TRBV11-2 and TRBJ1-4; 9 bases map to TRBD1. With V trimmed by 1 base and J by 3 bases, 3 bases remained unmatched. The CDR3 loop spans 16 amino acids. Per germline, CDR1 SGHAT and CDR2 FQNNGV. The CDR3 here is CASSLAQGAANEKLFF. Here the CDR3 DNA reads TGTGCCAGCAGCTTAGCACAGGGGGCAGCTAATGAAAAACTGTTTTTT. Based on the CDR3 plus reference TRBV11-2 and TRBJ1-4, the full variable domain is EAGVAQSPRYKIIEKRQSVAFWCNPISGHATLYWYQQILGQGPKLLIQFQNNGVVDDSQLPKDRFSAERLKGVDSTLKIQPAKLEDSAVYLCASSLAQGAANEKLFFGSGTQLSVL.

This sequence joins TRBV9 and TRBJ2-2; D gene ambiguous. From germline, CDR1 is SGDLS and CDR2 YYNGEE. The CDR3 is 13 residues long. V shed 7 bases and J shed 1 base, with 8 bases lying between them. CDR3: CASSRGNTGELFF. In nucleotides, the CDR3 is TGTGCCAGCTCCAGAGGGAACACCGGGGAGCTGTTTTTT.